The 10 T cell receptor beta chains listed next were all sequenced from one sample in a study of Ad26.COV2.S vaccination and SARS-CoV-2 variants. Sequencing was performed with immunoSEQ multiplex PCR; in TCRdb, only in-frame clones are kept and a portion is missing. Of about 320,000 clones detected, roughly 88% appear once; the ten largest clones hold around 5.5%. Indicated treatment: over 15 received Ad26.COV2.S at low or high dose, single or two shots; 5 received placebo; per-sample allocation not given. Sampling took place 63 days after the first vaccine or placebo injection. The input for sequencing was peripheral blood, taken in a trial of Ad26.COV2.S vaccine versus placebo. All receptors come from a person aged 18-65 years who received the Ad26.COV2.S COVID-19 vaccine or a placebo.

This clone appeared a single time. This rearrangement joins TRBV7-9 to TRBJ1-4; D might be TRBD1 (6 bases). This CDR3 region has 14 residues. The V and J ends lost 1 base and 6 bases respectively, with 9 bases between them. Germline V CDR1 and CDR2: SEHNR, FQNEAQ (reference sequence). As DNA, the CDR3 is TGTGCCAGCAGCTTAGTGTACAGGGATGAAAAACTGTTTTTT. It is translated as CASSLVYRDEKLFF.

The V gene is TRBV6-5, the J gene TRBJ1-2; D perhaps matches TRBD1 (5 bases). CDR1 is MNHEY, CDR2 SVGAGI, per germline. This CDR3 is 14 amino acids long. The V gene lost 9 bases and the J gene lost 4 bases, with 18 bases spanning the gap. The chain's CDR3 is CASIGRRGSYGYTF. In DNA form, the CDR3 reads TGTGCCAGTATAGGGAGAAGGGGTTCCTATGGCTACACCTTC.

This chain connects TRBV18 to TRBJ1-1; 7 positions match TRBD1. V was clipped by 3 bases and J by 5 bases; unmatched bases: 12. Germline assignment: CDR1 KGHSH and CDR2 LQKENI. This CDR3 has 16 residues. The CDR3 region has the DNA TGTGCCAGCTCACCTCAAGGTAACCCAGGGGGTACTGAAGCTTTCTTT. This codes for CASSPQGNPGGTEAFF. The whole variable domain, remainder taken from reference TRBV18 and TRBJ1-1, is NAGVMQNPRHLVRRRGQEARLRCSPMKGHSHVYWYRQLPEEGLKFMVYLQKENIIDESGMPKERFSAEFPKEGPSILRIQQVVRGDSAAYFCASSPQGNPGGTEAFFGQGTRLTVV.

CDR3 DNA: TGTGCCAGCAGCCCCCCTAGCGGGGGAGGACCCACCACAGATACGCAGTATTTT. Protein sequence: CASSPPSGGGPTTDTQYF. The V gene is TRBV7-9, the J gene TRBJ2-3, with 10 positions matching TRBD2. The CDR3 runs to 18 residues. Germline CDR1 is SEHNR and CDR2 is FQNEAQ (reference sequence). J was trimmed by 2 bases and V by 5 bases; bases with no gene match: 13.

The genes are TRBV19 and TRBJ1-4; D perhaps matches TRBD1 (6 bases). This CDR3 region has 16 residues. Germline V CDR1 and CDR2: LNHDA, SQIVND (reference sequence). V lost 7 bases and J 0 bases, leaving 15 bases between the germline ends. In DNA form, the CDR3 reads TGTGCCAGTACCCCCAGGGGACGACCAACTAATGAAAAACTGTTTTTT. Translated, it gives CASTPRGRPTNEKLFF. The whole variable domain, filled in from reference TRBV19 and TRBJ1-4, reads DGGITQSPKYLFRKEGQNVTLSCEQNLNHDAMYWYRQDPGQGLRLIYYSQIVNDFQKGDIAEGYSVSREKKESFPLTVTSAQKNPTAFYLCASTPRGRPTNEKLFFGSGTQLSVL.

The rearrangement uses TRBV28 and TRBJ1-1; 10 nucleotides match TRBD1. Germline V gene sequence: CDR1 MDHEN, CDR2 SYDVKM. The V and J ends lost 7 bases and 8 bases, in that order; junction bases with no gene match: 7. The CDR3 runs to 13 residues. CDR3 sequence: CASTAGQGREAFF. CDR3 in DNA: TGTGCCAGCACTGCGGGACAGGGGAGGGAAGCTTTCTTT.

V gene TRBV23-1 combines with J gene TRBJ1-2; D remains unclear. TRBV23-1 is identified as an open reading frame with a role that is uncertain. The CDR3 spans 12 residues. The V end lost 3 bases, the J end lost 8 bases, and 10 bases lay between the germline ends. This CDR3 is CASSHERRGYTF. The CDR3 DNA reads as TGCGCCAGCAGTCATGAGCGTCGCGGCTACACCTTC.

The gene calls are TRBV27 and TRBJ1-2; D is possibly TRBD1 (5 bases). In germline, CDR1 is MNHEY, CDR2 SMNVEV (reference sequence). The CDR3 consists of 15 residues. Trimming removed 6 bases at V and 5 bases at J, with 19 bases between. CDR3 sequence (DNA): TGTGCCAGCAGCCCCAGGCCTAGGGGAGGGTATGGCTACACCTTC. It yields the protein CASSPRPRGGYGYTF.

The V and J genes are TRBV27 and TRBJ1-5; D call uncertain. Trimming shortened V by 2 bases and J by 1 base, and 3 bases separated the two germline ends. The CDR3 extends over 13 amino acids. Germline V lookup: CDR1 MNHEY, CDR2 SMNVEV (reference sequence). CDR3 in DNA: TGTGCCAGCAGTTTAAGGAGCAATCAGCCCCAGCATTTT. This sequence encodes CASSLRSNQPQHF.

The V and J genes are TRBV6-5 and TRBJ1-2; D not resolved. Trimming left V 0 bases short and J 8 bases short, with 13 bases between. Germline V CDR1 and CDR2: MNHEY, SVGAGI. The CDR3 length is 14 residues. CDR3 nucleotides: TGTGCCAGCAGTTACTCGTTTTCCAGGTCCGGCTACACCTTC. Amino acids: CASSYSFSRSGYTF.